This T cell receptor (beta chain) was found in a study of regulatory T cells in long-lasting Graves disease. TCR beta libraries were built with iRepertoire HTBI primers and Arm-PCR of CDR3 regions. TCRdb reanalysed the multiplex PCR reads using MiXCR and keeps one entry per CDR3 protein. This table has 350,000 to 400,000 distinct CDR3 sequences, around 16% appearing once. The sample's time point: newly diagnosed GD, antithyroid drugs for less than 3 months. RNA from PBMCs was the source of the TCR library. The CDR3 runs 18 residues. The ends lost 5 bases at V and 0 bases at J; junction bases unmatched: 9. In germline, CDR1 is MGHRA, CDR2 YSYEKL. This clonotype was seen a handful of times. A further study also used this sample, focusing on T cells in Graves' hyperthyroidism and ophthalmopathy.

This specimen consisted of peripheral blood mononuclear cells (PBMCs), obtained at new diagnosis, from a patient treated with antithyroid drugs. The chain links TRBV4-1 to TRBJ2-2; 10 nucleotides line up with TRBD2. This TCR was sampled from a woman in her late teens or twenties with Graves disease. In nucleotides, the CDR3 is TGCGCCAGCAGCTACCGAGCGCTAGCGGGAGCGAACACCGGGGAGCTGTTTTTT. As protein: CASSYRALAGANTGELFF.